The next 15 T cell receptor beta chains were all read from a single sample in a study of CD8 T cells in Susac syndrome. When the RNA was reverse transcribed, random hexamers were used with an input of about 0.45 to 1 ug. Using its own MiXCR run on the immunoSEQ multiplex PCR reads, TCRdb lists one record per CDR3 protein. The data hold 130,000 to 150,000 distinct CDR3 sequences, with roughly 95% observed a single time. The source material was CD4+ T cells from PBMCs. The receptors shown here come from a human donor in good health.

The rearrangement uses TRBV10-3 and TRBJ2-1, with 7 bases matching TRBD2. CDR1 is ENHRY and CDR2 is SYGVKD in the germline V gene. The CDR3 runs 16 residues. V shed 6 bases and J 0 bases; nucleotides not matched to a gene: 8. CDR3 DNA: TGTGCCATCAGGACCACTAGCGACAGCTCCTACAATGAGCAGTTCTTC. This gives the protein CAIRTTSDSSYNEQFF.

J is TRBJ2-7 and V is TRBV4-1, with a tentative D call TRBD1 (6 bases). V gave up 2 bases and J gave up 7 bases, with 15 bases separating them. The CDR3 is 14 residues long. Germline CDR1 MGHRA, CDR2 YSYEKL. In DNA, the CDR3 is TGCGCCAGCAGCCAATCCCCGAGGACAGTTGAGCAGTACTTC. This translates into CASSQSPRTVEQYF.

This sequence joins TRBV6-5 and TRBJ2-2, with 7 nucleotides matching TRBD2. The CDR3 has 15 residues. Germline V lookup: CDR1 MNHEY, CDR2 SVGAGI. J lost 4 bases, V lost 5 bases, and 7 bases had no gene match. CDR3 sequence: CASSVAGASTGELFF. DNA of the CDR3: TGTGCCAGCAGTGTGGCGGGAGCGAGCACCGGGGAGCTGTTTTTT.

The chain combines TRBV7-9 with TRBJ2-7; D uncertain. V lost 3 bases to trimming and J lost 5 bases, with 8 bases between them. The CDR3 runs 12 residues. Germline CDR1 SEHNR, CDR2 FQNEAQ (reference sequence). CDR3 region: CASSFGPNEQYF. CDR3 bases: TGTGCCAGCAGCTTCGGACCGAACGAGCAGTACTTC.

The rearrangement uses TRBV6-5 and TRBJ1-2; D gene unclear. CDR3 length equals 13 residues. Germline loops: CDR1 MNHEY, CDR2 SVGAGI. V lost 10 bases to trimming and J lost 6 bases, with 18 bases between them. The CDR3 bases are TGTGCCATAACACGGGCCCCTGAGGATGGCTACACCTTC. This codes for CAITRAPEDGYTF.

J is TRBJ2-1 and V is TRBV15, with D tentatively TRBD1 (8 bases). CDR3 size: 20 residues. From germline, CDR1 is LNHNV and CDR2 YYDKDF (reference sequence). Trimming pared 0 bases from V and 6 bases from J, leaving 27 bases between. The CDR3 protein is CATSRDYPQGVGGLLNEQFF. CDR3 nucleotides: TGTGCCACCAGCAGAGATTACCCACAGGGGGTGGGGGGGCTACTCAATGAGCAGTTCTTC. Supplemented by reference TRBV15 and TRBJ2-1, the full variable domain reads DAMVIQNPRYQVTQFGKPVTLSCSQTLNHNVMYWYQQKSSQAPKLLFHYYDKDFNNEADTPDNFQSRRPNTSFCFLDIRSPGLGDTAMYLCATSRDYPQGVGGLLNEQFFGPGTRLTVL.

This chain joins TRBV19 and TRBJ2-4; possible D gene TRBD1, 5 bases. Trimming pared 3 bases from V and 1 base from J, leaving 13 bases between. The CDR3 totals 16 residues. Germline assignment: CDR1 LNHDA and CDR2 SQIVND (reference sequence). CDR3 bases: TGTGCCAGTAGTATCGACCAGGGATCTGCCAAAAACATTCAGTACTTC. This sequence encodes CASSIDQGSAKNIQYF.

This rearrangement joins TRBV10-1 to TRBJ2-1, with D perhaps matching TRBD1 (5 bases). The CDR3 sequence is 15 residues long. Germline values: CDR1 WNHNN, CDR2 SYGVQD (reference sequence). The V end was cut by 3 bases, the J end by 6 bases, with 15 bases between. CDR3 in amino acids: CASSEGTGSGNEQFF. DNA for the CDR3: TGCGCCAGCAGTGAAGGTACAGGCTCGGGCAATGAGCAGTTCTTC.

This rearrangement joins TRBV20-1 to TRBJ2-1; D might be TRBD2 (5 bases). In germline, CDR1 is DFQATT, CDR2 SNEGSKA (reference sequence). The CDR3 contains 12 residues. V gave up 0 bases and J gave up 12 bases, with 12 bases separating them. As DNA, the CDR3 is TGCAGTGCTAGAGAAACACCGGACTTGCAGTTCTTC. Protein sequence: CSARETPDLQFF.

This clonotype was counted once. The CDR3 DNA sequence: TGTGCCAGCAGCTTGATACAGAATAGCAATCAGCCCCAGCATTTT. Translated: CASSLIQNSNQPQHF. The chain uses TRBV5-6 and TRBJ1-5; no clear D. The germline gives CDR1 SGHDT, CDR2 YYEEEE. The length of the CDR3 is 15 residues. Trimming pared 1 base from V and 0 bases from J, leaving 8 bases between. The variable domain in full, completed from reference TRBV5-6 and TRBJ1-5, reads DAGVTQSPTHLIKTRGQQVTLRCSPKSGHDTVSWYQQALGQGPQFIFQYYEEEERQRGNFPDRFSGHQFPNYSSELNVNALLLGDSALYLCASSLIQNSNQPQHFGDGTRLSIL.

This clonotype was detected only once. The rearrangement joins TRBV9 to TRBJ2-2; D unclear. The V end lost 4 bases, the J end lost 3 bases, and 10 bases lay between the germline ends. This CDR3 region has 14 residues. From germline, CDR1 is SGDLS and CDR2 YYNGEE. The CDR3 DNA reads TGTGCCAGCAGCTTTGACCCAGACACCGGGGAGCTGTTTTTT. This encodes CASSFDPDTGELFF.

The V gene is TRBV20-1, the J gene TRBJ2-7, with 10 bases that match TRBD2. V shed 5 bases and J 0 bases; nucleotides not matched to a gene: 4. The CDR3 sequence is 14 residues long. Germline assignment: CDR1 DFQATT and CDR2 SNEGSKA (reference sequence). CDR3 residues: CSALLAGSSYEQYF. The CDR3 DNA sequence: TGCAGTGCTCTACTAGCGGGATCCTCCTACGAGCAGTACTTC.

The chain links TRBV5-6 to TRBJ2-1; 16 bases are a match to TRBD2. Trimming removed 3 bases from V and 0 bases from J; junction bases left unmatched: 3. This CDR3 has 18 residues. Germline CDR1 is SGHDT and CDR2 is YYEEEE. This chain's CDR3 is CASSSGTSGGGSYNEQFF. The CDR3 DNA sequence: TGTGCCAGCAGCTCCGGGACTAGCGGGGGGGGCTCCTACAATGAGCAGTTCTTC.

The V call is TRBV11-2, the J call TRBJ2-2; tentatively, D is TRBD2 (6 bases). The germline CDR1 and CDR2 sequences are SGHAT and FQNNGV. V lost 4 bases and J 2 bases, leaving 17 bases between the germline ends. CDR3 length: 17 residues. CDR3 sequence reads: CASSSPGGTFNTGELFF. The CDR3 DNA follows: TGTGCCAGCAGCTCCCCGGGCGGGACCTTTAACACCGGGGAGCTGTTTTTT.

V is TRBV5-6 and J is TRBJ2-7; D call uncertain. In germline, CDR1 is SGHDT, CDR2 YYEEEE. V lost 0 bases and J 5 bases, leaving 6 bases between the germline ends. This CDR3 contains 12 residues. The CDR3 here is CASSLGLDEQYF. The CDR3 nucleotides are TGTGCCAGCAGCTTGGGGCTTGACGAGCAGTACTTC.